The 13 T cell receptor beta chains in this list originate from one sample, sequenced in a study of CD8 T cells in Susac syndrome (dated by TCRdb to the late 2010s). Libraries came from the immunoSEQ multiplex PCR assay. RNA was extracted with the RNeasy kit and roughly 0.45 to 1 ug was reverse transcribed using random hexamers. Clones were called with MiXCR by TCRdb after fastp trimmed the public reads at Q25, and only in-frame beta chains were retained. Each entry merges the rows of one CDR3 protein and shows their most common DNA and genes. Present in this sample are 100,000 to 150,000 distinct CDR3 sequences, more than 90% of which were seen just once. Around 0.078% of the sample is in the top ten clones. Sequences were obtained from CD4+ T cells from PBMCs. The receptor source for this set is a human donor in good health.

This sequence joins TRBV7-2 and TRBJ1-1; 9 bases are shared with TRBD1. CDR3 length: 14 amino acids. Germline V gene lookup returns CDR1 SGHTA and CDR2 FQGNSA. V lost 5 bases, J lost 11 bases, and 12 bases stayed unmatched. CDR3 in DNA: TGTGCCAGCAGCCAAGAGGGACAGGGCATAGTGGCTTTCTTT. This gives the protein CASSQEGQGIVAFF.

This rearrangement joins TRBV2 to TRBJ2-1; 12 nucleotides agree with TRBD2. The CDR3 sequence is 14 residues long. With V trimmed by 8 bases and J by 9 bases, 8 bases remained unmatched. Germline values: CDR1 SNHLY, CDR2 FYNNEI. Here the CDR3 DNA reads TGTGCCAGCCTTCAGACTAGCGGGAGCTTTGAGCAGTTCTTC. Translating it yields CASLQTSGSFEQFF.

The gene calls are TRBV7-9 and TRBJ2-5; D gene uncertain. Trimming took off 1 base at V and 6 bases at J, with 15 bases between the two ends. The CDR3 spans 15 residues. Germline lookup yields CDR1 SEHNR and CDR2 FQNEAQ (reference sequence). CDR3 protein: CASSLVDPNEQTQYF. The CDR3 nucleotides are TGTGCCAGCAGCTTAGTTGATCCCAACGAGCAGACCCAGTACTTC.

V and J are TRBV19 and TRBJ2-7; possible D gene TRBD1, 6 bases. Germline CDR1 LNHDA, CDR2 SQIVND (reference sequence). This CDR3 is 15 amino acids long. The V end lost 4 bases, the J end lost 1 base, and 14 bases lay between the germline ends. The CDR3, as DNA: TGTGCCAGTAGTAGGGGACAAGGCATGTCCTACGAGCAGTACTTC. As protein: CASSRGQGMSYEQYF. Variable domain in full (rest from reference TRBV19 and TRBJ2-7): DGGITQSPKYLFRKEGQNVTLSCEQNLNHDAMYWYRQDPGQGLRLIYYSQIVNDFQKGDIAEGYSVSREKKESFPLTVTSAQKNPTAFYLCASSRGQGMSYEQYFGPGTRLTVT.

The V gene is TRBV6-6, the J gene TRBJ2-7; 8 nucleotides line up with TRBD1. Trimming at V came to 6 bases and at J to 5 bases, leaving 9 bases not matched to a gene. The CDR3 sequence is 14 residues long. The germline V gene has CDR1 MNHNY and CDR2 SVGAGI (reference sequence). Here the CDR3 reads CASSKDRAADEQYF. The CDR3 nucleotides are TGTGCCAGCAGCAAGGACAGGGCCGCCGACGAGCAGTACTTC.

The chain is built from TRBV7-6 and TRBJ2-1; 13 bases are shared with TRBD2. CDR3 length: 17 amino acids. Germline assignment: CDR1 SGHVS and CDR2 FNYEAQ. Unmatched junction bases numbered 2, after V lost 1 base and J lost 2 bases. In DNA form, the CDR3 reads TGTGCCAGCAGCTTAGGCGGGACTAGCGGGACCTACAATGAGCAGTTCTTC. This translates into CASSLGGTSGTYNEQFF.

The CDR3 sequence: CASLPRGTSGIGETQYF. CDR3 sequence (DNA): TGTGCCAGCCTCCCTAGAGGGACTAGCGGGATTGGGGAGACCCAGTACTTC. The gene calls are TRBV25-1 and TRBJ2-5; 13 nucleotides match TRBD2. V gave up 8 bases and J gave up 5 bases; unmatched junction bases: 14. This CDR3 is built from 17 residues. The germline gives CDR1 MGHDK, CDR2 SYGVNS.

This clonotype was detected only once. The V gene is TRBV5-1, the J gene TRBJ2-3; possibly TRBD1 or TRBD2 for D (5 bases each). The CDR3 is 14 residues long. CDR1 is SGHRS and CDR2 is YFSETQ in the germline V gene. The V end was cut by 0 bases, the J end by 3 bases, with 8 bases between. The DNA of the CDR3 is TGCGCCAGCAGCTTGGACAGGACTACAGATACGCAGTATTTT. Protein: CASSLDRTTDTQYF.

The gene calls are TRBV7-2 and TRBJ1-5; D is unresolved. CDR1 and CDR2 from the germline V gene are SGHTA and FQGNSA. The CDR3 contains 12 residues. Trimming took off 5 bases at V and 4 bases at J, with 6 bases between the two ends. CDR3 sequence: CASSLMNQPQHF. The CDR3 DNA sequence: TGTGCCAGCAGCCTAATGAATCAGCCCCAGCATTTT.

This clonotype was recorded only once. The chain couples TRBV6-2 or TRBV6-3 to TRBJ2-7, with 8 bases matching TRBD1. There are 17 residues in the CDR3. Per germline, CDR1 MNHEY and CDR2 SVGEGT. The V and J ends lost 6 bases and 5 bases, in that order; junction bases with no gene match: 18. The CDR3 loop is CASSPERWTGNGDEQYF. The CDR3 DNA is TGTGCCAGCAGCCCCGAGAGGTGGACAGGGAACGGCGACGAGCAGTACTTC.

A note on this clonotype: Germline is not matched at one junction end, which may reflect a read error. V and J are TRBV7-7 and TRBJ1-1, with TRBD1 as a possible D gene (5 bases). In germline, CDR1 is SSHAT, CDR2 FNYEAQ (reference sequence). The CDR3 spans 13 residues. The CDR3: CASSLNKGTEAFF. The CDR3 coding sequence is TGTGCTAGCAGCTTAAATAAGGGGACTGAAGCTTTCTTT.

The V call is TRBV20-1, the J call TRBJ2-1, with 10 bases that match TRBD2. Germline lookup yields CDR1 DFQATT and CDR2 SNEGSKA (reference sequence). The CDR3 totals 11 residues. Trimming took 6 bases from V and 10 from J; bases not matched to a gene: 3. This CDR3 reads CSARGLAEQFF. CDR3 coding DNA: TGCAGTGCGAGGGGACTAGCGGAGCAGTTCTTC.

The chain joins TRBV29-1 to TRBJ1-4, with unresolved D. Germline CDR1 is SQVTM and CDR2 is ANQGSEA. V lost 5 bases and J lost 0, with 7 bases in between. The CDR3 length is 13 residues. The CDR3 loop is CSVRRATNEKLFF. The CDR3 bases are TGCAGCGTTAGGCGTGCAACTAATGAAAAACTGTTTTTT.